This T cell receptor (beta chain) emerged from a study of CD8 T cells in Susac syndrome. Healthy donors constituted the control group, matched for age and sex. V lost 1 base to trimming and J lost 9 bases, with 15 bases between them. Germline loops: CDR1 GTSNPN, CDR2 SVGIG (reference sequence). This CDR3 spans 14 amino acids. Random hexamers were used to reverse transcribe about 0.5 to 1 ug of RNA. A single record per CDR3 protein comes from TCRdb applying MiXCR to the immunoSEQ multiplex PCR reads. The sample includes approximately 100,000 distinct CDR3 sequences, roughly 97% of them seen just once. The chain is built from TRBV30 and TRBJ2-2, with D possibly TRBD2 on 5 matching bases. This sequence was found in a human donor in good health. Sequenced: CD4+ T cells from PBMCs. CDR3 nucleotides: TGTGCCTGGAGTGATCCCGCGGGTACTAGGGAGCTGTTTTTT. Its protein product is CAWSDPAGTRELFF.